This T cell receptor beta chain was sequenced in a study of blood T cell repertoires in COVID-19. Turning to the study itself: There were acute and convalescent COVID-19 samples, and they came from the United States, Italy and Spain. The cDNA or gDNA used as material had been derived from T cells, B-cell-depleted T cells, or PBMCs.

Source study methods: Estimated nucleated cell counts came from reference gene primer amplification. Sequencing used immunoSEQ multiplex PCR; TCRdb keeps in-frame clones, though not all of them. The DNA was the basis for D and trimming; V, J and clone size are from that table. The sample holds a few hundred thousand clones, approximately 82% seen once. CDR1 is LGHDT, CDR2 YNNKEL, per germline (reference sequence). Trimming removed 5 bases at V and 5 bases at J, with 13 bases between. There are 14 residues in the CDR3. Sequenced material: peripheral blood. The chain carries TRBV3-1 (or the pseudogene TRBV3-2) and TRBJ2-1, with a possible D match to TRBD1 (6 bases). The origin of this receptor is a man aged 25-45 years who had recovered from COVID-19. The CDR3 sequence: CASSSWDKDNEQFF. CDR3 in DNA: TGTGCCAGCAGCAGCTGGGACAAAGACAATGAGCAGTTCTTC.